The 21 T cell receptor beta chains below come from one sample, sequenced in a study of blood T cell repertoires in COVID-19. Sequencing was performed with immunoSEQ multiplex PCR; in TCRdb, only in-frame clones are kept and a portion is missing. The sample lists 60,000 to 80,000 clones; roughly 90% were seen once. Sequenced sample: peripheral blood. The receptors originated from a human donor in a cohort sampled during active COVID-19.

The rearrangement joins TRBV18 to TRBJ2-7; no clear D gene. Germline V gene sequence: CDR1 KGHSH, CDR2 LQKENI. Trimming pared 2 bases from V and 0 bases from J, leaving 5 bases between. The CDR3 has 13 residues. This CDR3 is CASSPSSSYEQYF. DNA for the CDR3: TGTGCCAGCTCACCATCTAGCTCCTACGAGCAGTACTTC.

The rearrangement joins TRBV5-4 to TRBJ2-1, with 9 bases matching TRBD2. This CDR3 spans 19 amino acids. J was trimmed by 2 bases and V by 1 base; bases with no gene match: 13. CDR1 SGHNT and CDR2 YYREEE come from the germline V gene (reference sequence). The chain's CDR3 is CASSLSGLANLFTYNEQFF. CDR3 sequence (DNA): TGTGCCAGCAGCTTGTCGGGACTAGCAAATTTATTTACCTACAATGAGCAGTTCTTC.

This chain links TRBV18 with TRBJ1-2; D is perhaps TRBD1 (6 bases). The length of the CDR3 is 11 residues. Deletions cut 8 bases from V and 7 bases from J, with 11 bases between. Germline V CDR1 and CDR2: KGHSH, LQKENI. The CDR3 sequence: CASRQDLGYTF. In DNA form, the CDR3 reads TGTGCCAGCAGACAGGATCTTGGCTACACCTTC.

CDR3 nucleotides: TGTGCCAGCTCACTACACCGGGCTAGCGGGGGGACCACAGATACGCAGTATTTT. The encoded protein is CASSLHRASGGTTDTQYF. This chain connects TRBV18 to TRBJ2-3; 11 bases line up with TRBD2. The CDR3 has 18 amino acids. Germline CDR1 reads KGHSH; CDR2 reads LQKENI. V shed 4 bases, J shed 2 bases, and the junction held 11 bases outside the gene matches.

The chain combines TRBV5-6 with TRBJ1-4, with 8 bases matching TRBD1. This CDR3 spans 14 amino acids. With 3 bases clipped from V and 8 bases from J, the junction kept 6 bases outside the gene matches. Looked up from germline, CDR1 is SGHDT and CDR2 is YYEEEE. As DNA, the CDR3 is TGTGCCAGCAGCTATGACAGGGGCAGCGAAAAACTGTTTTTT. The encoded protein is CASSYDRGSEKLFF.

V is TRBV9 and J is TRBJ1-1; tentatively, D is TRBD1 (5 bases). This CDR3 is built from 14 residues. Germline V gives CDR1 SGDLS, CDR2 YYNGEE. The V end was cut by 3 bases, the J end by 1 base, with 10 bases between. CDR3 loop: CASSARQKNTEAFF. DNA for the CDR3: TGTGCCAGCAGCGCGCGACAGAAGAACACTGAAGCTTTCTTT.

The chain couples TRBV7-9 to TRBJ2-1; 8 nucleotides agree with TRBD2. The CDR3 is made up of 14 amino acids. J lost 6 bases, V lost 0 bases, and 1 base had no gene match. Germline-derived CDR1 and CDR2 are SEHNR and FQNEAQ (reference sequence). Here the CDR3 DNA reads TGTGCCAGCAGCTTAGCCGGGAGGGCCAATGAGCAGTTCTTC. It specifies CASSLAGRANEQFF.

V and J are TRBV2 and TRBJ2-5, with TRBD1 as a possible D gene (5 bases). Germline loops: CDR1 SNHLY, CDR2 FYNNEI. This CDR3 is 13 amino acids long. V shed 4 bases and J shed 1 base, with 7 bases lying between them. CDR3 DNA sequence: TGTGCCAGCAGTGGGCAGGGCCAAGAGACCCAGTACTTC. Encoded protein: CASSGQGQETQYF.

The table lists this clone with a few counts. This chain joins TRBV18 and TRBJ2-5; 7 bases align to TRBD1. Germline-derived CDR1 and CDR2 are KGHSH and LQKENI. The CDR3 has 15 amino acids. The ends lost 6 bases at V and 3 bases at J; junction bases unmatched: 10. CDR3 sequence: CASSRRDSFKETQYF. The CDR3 DNA reads as TGTGCCAGCTCTCGACGGGACAGTTTTAAAGAGACCCAGTACTTC.

This chain links TRBV11-2 with TRBJ2-7, with 8 bases lining up with TRBD1. Germline-derived CDR1 and CDR2 are SGHAT and FQNNGV. V lost 4 bases, J lost 0 bases, and 5 bases stayed unmatched. CDR3 size: 15 residues. In DNA form, the CDR3 reads TGTGCCAGCAGCTCCGGGACAGGCAGCTCCTACGAGCAGTACTTC. Translation gives CASSSGTGSSYEQYF.

The chain joins TRBV4-1 to TRBJ1-1, with 10 bases identical to TRBD1. Germline-derived CDR1 and CDR2 are MGHRA and YSYEKL. The CDR3 is made up of 19 amino acids. V lost 1 base, J lost 4 bases, and 15 bases stayed unmatched. The CDR3 loop reads CASSQGTGGPSSTSTEAFF. The CDR3 DNA is TGCGCCAGCAGCCAAGGGACAGGGGGACCCTCATCGACTAGCACTGAAGCTTTCTTT.

The CDR3 protein is CASSLGLIGHLNGAFF. CDR3 bases: TGTGCCAGCAGCTTAGGATTAATTGGGCACTTAAATGGAGCTTTCTTT. This chain links TRBV11-2 with TRBJ1-1; no reliable D call. Per germline, CDR1 SGHAT and CDR2 FQNNGV. Trimming removed 1 base at V and 10 bases at J, with 22 bases between. The CDR3 totals 16 residues.

This clone has more than one count but fewer than ten. The gene calls are TRBV19 and TRBJ2-2, with 8 bases that match TRBD2. Germline assignment: CDR1 LNHDA and CDR2 SQIVND (reference sequence). The CDR3 length is 12 residues. Trimming removed 10 bases from V and 4 bases from J; junction bases left unmatched: 2. The CDR3 reads CAIGRGTGELFF. CDR3 sequence (DNA): TGTGCCATCGGGAGGGGCACCGGGGAGCTGTTTTTT. The entire variable domain, with the rest obtained from reference TRBV19 and TRBJ2-2, is as follows: DGGITQSPKYLFRKEGQNVTLSCEQNLNHDAMYWYRQDPGQGLRLIYYSQIVNDFQKGDIAEGYSVSREKKESFPLTVTSAQKNPTAFYLCAIGRGTGELFFGEGSRLTVL.

V is TRBV24-1 and J is TRBJ2-3, with unresolved D. The CDR3 runs 13 residues. Germline-derived CDR1 and CDR2 are KGHDR and SFDVKD. V lost 3 bases and J lost 4, with 7 bases in between. CDR3 coding DNA: TGTGCCACCAGTGATGGTGCGGCAGATACGCAGTATTTT. It yields the protein CATSDGAADTQYF.

The chain recombines TRBV19 with TRBJ2-2; D perhaps matches TRBD1 (5 bases). Per the germline V gene, CDR1 is LNHDA and CDR2 is SQIVND (reference sequence). The CDR3 sequence is 15 residues long. V lost 5 bases, J lost 0 bases, and 10 bases lay in between. CDR3 residues: CASSWTNPNTGELFF. DNA for the CDR3: TGTGCCAGTAGTTGGACAAACCCGAACACCGGGGAGCTGTTTTTT.

This sequence joins TRBV6-4 and TRBJ2-1, with TRBD1 matching 7 bases. J gave up 1 base and V 5 bases, and 5 bases lay outside the gene matches. From germline, CDR1 is MRHNA and CDR2 SNTAGT. This CDR3 contains 15 residues. The CDR3 DNA sequence: TGTGCCAGCAGTTCCAGGGGGAGTTCCTACAATGAGCAGTTCTTC. Amino acid sequence: CASSSRGSSYNEQFF.

The gene calls are TRBV27 and TRBJ2-1; TRBD2 agrees at 10 bases. With V trimmed by 4 bases and J by 0 bases, 9 bases remained unmatched. This CDR3 contains 18 residues. Germline CDR1 reads MNHEY; CDR2 reads SMNVEV (reference sequence). The CDR3 coding sequence is TGTGCCAGCAGTTCACCCGGGACTAGCGCCATCTCCTACAATGAGCAGTTCTTC. As protein: CASSSPGTSAISYNEQFF.

The rearrangement links TRBV2 to TRBJ2-7, with 8 bases fitting TRBD2. V shed 10 bases and J 1 base; nucleotides not matched to a gene: 12. This CDR3 contains 15 residues. The germline gives CDR1 SNHLY, CDR2 FYNNEI. The chain's CDR3 is CATGEKAGASYEQYF. CDR3 sequence (DNA): TGTGCCACCGGAGAGAAAGCGGGGGCTTCCTACGAGCAGTACTTC.

The CDR3 region has the DNA TGTGCCAGTAGTATCGGGGGGAAGACTGAAGCTTTCTTT. The encoded protein is CASSIGGKTEAFF. The V gene is TRBV19, the J gene TRBJ1-1, with a tentative D call TRBD1 (5 bases). Trimming cost V 3 bases and J 5 bases, with 10 bases left between them. The V gene's germline CDR1 is LNHDA and CDR2 SQIVND (reference sequence). CDR3 length equals 13 residues.

The chain joins TRBV2 to TRBJ2-7, with 8 bases lining up with TRBD2. The junction had 11 bases not matched to a gene; V was cut back by 2 bases and J by 5 bases. This CDR3 is built from 16 residues. CDR1 is SNHLY and CDR2 is FYNNEI in the germline V gene. The DNA for the CDR3 is TGTGCCAGCAGTGAAAGTTGGAGCGGGAGAGGAGACGAGCAGTACTTC. Protein product: CASSESWSGRGDEQYF.

This clone was recorded a few times. CDR3 sequence: CASSERGYEQYF. DNA of the CDR3: TGCGCCAGCAGTGAGAGGGGATACGAGCAGTACTTC. The chain combines TRBV10-1 with TRBJ2-7; tentatively, D is TRBD1 (5 bases). Trimming took off 2 bases at V and 4 bases at J, with 6 bases between the two ends. This CDR3 contains 12 residues. Germline CDR1 reads WNHNN; CDR2 reads SYGVQD (reference sequence).